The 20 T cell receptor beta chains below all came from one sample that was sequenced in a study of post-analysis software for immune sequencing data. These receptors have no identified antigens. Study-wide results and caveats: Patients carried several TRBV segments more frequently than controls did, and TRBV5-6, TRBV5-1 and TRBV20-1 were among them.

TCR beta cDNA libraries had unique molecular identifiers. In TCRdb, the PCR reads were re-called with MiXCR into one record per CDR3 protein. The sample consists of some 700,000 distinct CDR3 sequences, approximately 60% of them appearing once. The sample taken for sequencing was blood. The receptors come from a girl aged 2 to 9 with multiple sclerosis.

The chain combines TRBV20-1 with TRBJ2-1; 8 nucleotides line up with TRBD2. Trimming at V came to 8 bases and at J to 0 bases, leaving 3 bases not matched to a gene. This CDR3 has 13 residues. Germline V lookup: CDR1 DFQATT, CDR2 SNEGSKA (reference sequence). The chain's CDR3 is CSSRGGSYNEQFF. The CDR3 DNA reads TGCAGTTCTCGGGGGGGCTCCTACAATGAGCAGTTCTTC.

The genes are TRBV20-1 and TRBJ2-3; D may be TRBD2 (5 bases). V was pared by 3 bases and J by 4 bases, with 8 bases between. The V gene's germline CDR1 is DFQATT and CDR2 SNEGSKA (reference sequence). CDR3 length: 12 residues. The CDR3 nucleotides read TGCAGTGCTAGCACTAGTCCAGATACGCAGTATTTT. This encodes CSASTSPDTQYF.

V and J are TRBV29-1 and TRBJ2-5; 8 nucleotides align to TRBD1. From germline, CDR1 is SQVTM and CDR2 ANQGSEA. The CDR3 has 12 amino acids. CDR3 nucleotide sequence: TGCAGTGTTACAGGGGGCCAAGAGACCCAGTACTTC. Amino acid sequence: CSVTGGQETQYF.

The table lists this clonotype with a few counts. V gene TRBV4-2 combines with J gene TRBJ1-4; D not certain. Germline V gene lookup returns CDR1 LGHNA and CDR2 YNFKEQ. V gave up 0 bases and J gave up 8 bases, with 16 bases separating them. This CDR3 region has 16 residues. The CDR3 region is CASSQEWSEGREKLFF. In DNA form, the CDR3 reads TGTGCCAGCAGCCAAGAATGGAGCGAGGGTAGGGAAAAACTGTTTTTT.

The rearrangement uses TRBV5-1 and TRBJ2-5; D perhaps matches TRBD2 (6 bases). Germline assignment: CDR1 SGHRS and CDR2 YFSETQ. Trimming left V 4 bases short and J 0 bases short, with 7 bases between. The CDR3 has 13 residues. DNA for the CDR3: TGCGCCAGCAGCGGGGGGAACCAAGAGACCCAGTACTTC. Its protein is CASSGGNQETQYF.

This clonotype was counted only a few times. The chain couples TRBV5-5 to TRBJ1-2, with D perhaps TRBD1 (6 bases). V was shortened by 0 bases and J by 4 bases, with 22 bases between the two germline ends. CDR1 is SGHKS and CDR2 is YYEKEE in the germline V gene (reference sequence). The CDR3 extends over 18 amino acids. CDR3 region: CASSLVRGGQSAFYGYTF. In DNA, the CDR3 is TGTGCCAGCAGCTTGGTAAGGGGAGGACAGTCCGCTTTCTATGGCTACACCTTC.

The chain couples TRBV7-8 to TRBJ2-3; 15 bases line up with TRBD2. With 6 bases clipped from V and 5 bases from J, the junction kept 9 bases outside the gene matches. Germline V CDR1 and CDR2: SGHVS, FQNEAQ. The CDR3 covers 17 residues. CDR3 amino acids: CASSRTGLAGGGDTQYF. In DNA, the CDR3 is TGTGCCAGCAGTCGGACGGGACTAGCGGGGGGCGGAGATACGCAGTATTTT.

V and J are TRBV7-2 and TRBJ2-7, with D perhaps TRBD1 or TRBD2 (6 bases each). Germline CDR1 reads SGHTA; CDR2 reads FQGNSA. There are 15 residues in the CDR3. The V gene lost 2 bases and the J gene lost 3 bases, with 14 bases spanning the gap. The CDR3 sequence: CASSLRRGKDYEQYF. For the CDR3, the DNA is TGTGCCAGCAGCTTAAGGAGGGGGAAGGACTACGAGCAGTACTTC.

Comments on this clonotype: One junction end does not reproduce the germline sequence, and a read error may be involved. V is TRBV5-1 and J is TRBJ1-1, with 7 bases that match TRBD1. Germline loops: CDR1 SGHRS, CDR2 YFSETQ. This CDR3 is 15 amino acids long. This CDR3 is CASSLGQGVKTEAFF. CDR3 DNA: TGCGCCAGCAGCTTGGGGCAGGGGGTGAAAACTGAAGCTTTCTTT.

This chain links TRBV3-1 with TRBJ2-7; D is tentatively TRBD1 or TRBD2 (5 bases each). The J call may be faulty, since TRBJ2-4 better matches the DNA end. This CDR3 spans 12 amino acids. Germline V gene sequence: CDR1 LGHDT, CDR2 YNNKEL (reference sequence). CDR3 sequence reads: CASSQEGDIQYF. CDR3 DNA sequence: TGTGCCAGCAGCCAAGAGGGGGACATTCAGTACTTC.

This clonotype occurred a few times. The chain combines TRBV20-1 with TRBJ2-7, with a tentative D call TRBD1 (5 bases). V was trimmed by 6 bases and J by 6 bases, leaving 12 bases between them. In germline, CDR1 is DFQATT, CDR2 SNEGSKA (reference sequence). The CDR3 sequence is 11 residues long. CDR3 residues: CSAGLWGEQYF. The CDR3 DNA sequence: TGCAGTGCGGGGCTGTGGGGCGAGCAGTACTTC.

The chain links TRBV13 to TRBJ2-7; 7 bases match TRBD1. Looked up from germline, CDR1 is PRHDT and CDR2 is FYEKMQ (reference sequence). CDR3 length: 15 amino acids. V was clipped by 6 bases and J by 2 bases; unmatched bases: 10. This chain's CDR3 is CASSSVGTAPYEQYF. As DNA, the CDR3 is TGTGCCAGCAGTTCGGTAGGGACAGCTCCCTACGAGCAGTACTTC.

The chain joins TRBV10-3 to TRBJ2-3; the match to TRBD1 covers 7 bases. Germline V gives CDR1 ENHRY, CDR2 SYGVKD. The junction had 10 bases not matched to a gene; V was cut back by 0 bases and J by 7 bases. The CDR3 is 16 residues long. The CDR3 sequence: CAISESTGDSLNTQYF. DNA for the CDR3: TGTGCCATCAGTGAGTCCACAGGGGACAGCCTAAATACGCAGTATTTT.

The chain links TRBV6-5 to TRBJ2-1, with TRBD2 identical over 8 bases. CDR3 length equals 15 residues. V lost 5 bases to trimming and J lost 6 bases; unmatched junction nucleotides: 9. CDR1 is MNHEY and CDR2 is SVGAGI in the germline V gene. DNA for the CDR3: TGTGCCAGCAGTCTTACAAGCGGGAGCTTCAATGAGCAGTTCTTC. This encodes CASSLTSGSFNEQFF.

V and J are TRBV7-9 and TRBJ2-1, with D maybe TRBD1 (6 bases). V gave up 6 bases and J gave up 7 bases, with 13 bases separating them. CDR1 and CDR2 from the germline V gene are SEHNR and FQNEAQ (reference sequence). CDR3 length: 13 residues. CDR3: CASSHTGRNEQFF. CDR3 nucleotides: TGTGCCAGCAGTCATACAGGGCGGAATGAGCAGTTCTTC.

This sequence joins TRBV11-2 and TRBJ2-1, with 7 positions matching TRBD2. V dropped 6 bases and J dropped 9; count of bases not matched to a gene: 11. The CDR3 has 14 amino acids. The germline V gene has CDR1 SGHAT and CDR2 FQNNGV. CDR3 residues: CASRTNGGFGEQFF. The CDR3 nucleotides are TGTGCCAGCAGGACAAACGGGGGGTTTGGTGAGCAGTTCTTC.

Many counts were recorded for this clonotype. The CDR3 nucleotides are TGCAGCGTTGGGTTAGCGGGGGGGAATGAGCAGTTCTTC. As protein: CSVGLAGGNEQFF. The chain recombines TRBV29-1 with TRBJ2-1; 11 nucleotides match TRBD2. Germline V lookup: CDR1 SQVTM, CDR2 ANQGSEA. The CDR3 sequence is 13 residues long. V shed 4 bases and J 7 bases; nucleotides not matched to a gene: 3.

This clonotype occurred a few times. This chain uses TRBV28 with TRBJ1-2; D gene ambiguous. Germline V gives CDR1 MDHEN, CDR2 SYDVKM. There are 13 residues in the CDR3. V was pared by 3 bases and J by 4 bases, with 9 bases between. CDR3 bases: TGTGCCAGCAGTTTGGGCAAGTTCTATGGCTACACCTTC. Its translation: CASSLGKFYGYTF.

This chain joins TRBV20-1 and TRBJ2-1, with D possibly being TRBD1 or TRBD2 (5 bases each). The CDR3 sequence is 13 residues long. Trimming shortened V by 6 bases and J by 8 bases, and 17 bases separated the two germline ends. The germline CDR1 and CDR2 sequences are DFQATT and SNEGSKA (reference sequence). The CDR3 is CSAPGTKDHEQFF. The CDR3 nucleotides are TGCAGTGCCCCCGGGACCAAAGACCATGAGCAGTTCTTC.

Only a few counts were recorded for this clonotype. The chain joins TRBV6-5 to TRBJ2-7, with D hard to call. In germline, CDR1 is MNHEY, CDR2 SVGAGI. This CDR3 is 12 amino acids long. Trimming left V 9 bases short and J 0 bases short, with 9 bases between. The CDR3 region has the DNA TGTGCCAGTGGTAGGAGCTCCTACGAGCAGTACTTC. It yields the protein CASGRSSYEQYF.